This TCR beta chain is from a study of blood T cell repertoires in COVID-19. Across the whole study: PBMCs, B-cell-depleted T cells, or T cells provided the cDNA or gDNA that made up the material.

Trimming removed 5 bases from V and 6 bases from J, with 13 bases in between. This CDR3 is 13 amino acids long. CDR1 LNHDA and CDR2 SQIVND come from the germline V gene (reference sequence). Original processing notes: Cell counts per sample came from amplifying reference gene primers. Generated by immunoSEQ multiplex PCR, the TCRdb table keeps only in-frame clones and is missing some. The V and J calls and clone size were taken over from that table, and D and trimming were inferred from the DNA. The sample records 130,000 or so clones, about 86% being singletons. The V call is TRBV19, the J call TRBJ1-1; D possibly corresponds to TRBD1 (6 bases). The material sequenced was peripheral blood. This receptor was obtained from a woman aged 45-59 years with acute or convalescent COVID-19. CDR3 region: CASSVQGVSEAFF. As DNA, the CDR3 is TGTGCCAGTAGTGTACAGGGCGTCTCTGAAGCTTTCTTT.